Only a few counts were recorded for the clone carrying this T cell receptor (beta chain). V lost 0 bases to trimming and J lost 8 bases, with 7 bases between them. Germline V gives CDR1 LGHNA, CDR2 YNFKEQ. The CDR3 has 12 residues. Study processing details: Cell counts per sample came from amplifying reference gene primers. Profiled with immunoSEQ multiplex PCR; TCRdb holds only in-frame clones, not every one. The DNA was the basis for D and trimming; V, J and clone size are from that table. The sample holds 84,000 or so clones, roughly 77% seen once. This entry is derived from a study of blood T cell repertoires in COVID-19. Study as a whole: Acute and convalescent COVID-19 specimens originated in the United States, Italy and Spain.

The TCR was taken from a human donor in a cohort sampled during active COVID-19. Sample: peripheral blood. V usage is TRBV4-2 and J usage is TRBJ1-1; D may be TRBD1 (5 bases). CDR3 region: CASSQDDREAFF. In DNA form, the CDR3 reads TGTGCCAGCAGCCAAGATGACAGAGAAGCTTTCTTT.